Listed below are T cell receptor beta chains from one sample, sequenced in a study of blood T cell repertoires in COVID-19. The method was immunoSEQ multiplex PCR; TCRdb's version includes in-frame clones alone and lacks a portion of them. The sample shows some 170,000 clones, more than 80% of them seen only once. Specimen: peripheral blood. Receptors originate from a woman aged 55-75 years with COVID-19, enrolled during active disease. CDR3s include the opening cysteine and the closing phenylalanine or tryptophan. D genes are given only for firm matches. The listing skips clone size in some rows; elsewhere it reads once, few, many or a size class.

CDR3 length | J gene | D gene | V gene | clone size | CDR3 DNA | CDR3 protein
12 | TRBJ1-1 | - | TRBV5-1 | - | TGCGCCAGCAACGAGGGGAACACTGAAGCTTTCTTT | CASNEGNTEAFF
12 | TRBJ1-2 | - | TRBV6-5 | - | TGTGCCAGCAGTCCCCAGGCGGGCGGCTACACCTTC | CASSPQAGGYTF
14 | TRBJ1-1 | - | TRBV5-1 | - | TGCGCCAGCAGCCAGGTGTCAGAGAACACTGAAGCTTTCTTT | CASSQVSENTEAFF
13 | TRBJ1-2 | TRBD1 | TRBV5-1 | - | TGCGCCAGCAGCTTGACAGGGGGCAGCGGCTACACCTTC | CASSLTGGSGYTF
17 | TRBJ2-7 | TRBD1 | TRBV5-6 | - | TGTGCCAGCAGCTTGGGTTTTTATCGGACAGGGGGGTACGAGCAGTACTTC | CASSLGFYRTGGYEQYF
14 | TRBJ2-7 | - | TRBV7-2 | - | TGTGCCAGCAGCTTAGGAGGTACAGGCTACGAGCAGTACTTC | CASSLGGTGYEQYF
14 | TRBJ1-2 | TRBD1 | TRBV7-9 | - | TGTGCCAGCAGCCGGGACAGACCCAACTATGGCTACACCTTC | CASSRDRPNYGYTF
16 | TRBJ1-6 | - | TRBV4-1 | - | TGCGCCAGCAGCCCGCAAACTAACTCCTATAATTCACCCCTCCACTTT | CASSPQTNSYNSPLHF
14 | TRBJ2-3 | - | TRBV5-5 | - | TGTGCCAGCAGCCCGGGGACTAGCACAGATACGCAGTATTTT | CASSPGTSTDTQYF
16 | TRBJ1-1 | TRBD1 | TRBV6-2/TRBV6-3 | - | TGTGCCAGCAGTTACGAAATCGCACAGGGGTTCACTGAAGCTTTCTTT | CASSYEIAQGFTEAFF
15 | TRBJ2-7 | - | TRBV19 | - | TGTGCCAGTAGTACCTCGGGCCAGGGGTCCTACGAGCAGTACTTC | CASSTSGQGSYEQYF
14 | TRBJ1-2 | TRBD1 | TRBV6-6 | - | TGTGCCAGCAGTACGGGACAGGGGGCCACTGGCTACACCTTC | CASSTGQGATGYTF
16 | TRBJ1-5 | TRBD1 | TRBV27 | - | TGTGCCAGCAGTTTATATCCCGACAGGGGAGGACAGCCCCAGCATTTT | CASSLYPDRGGQPQHF
12 | TRBJ1-4 | TRBD1 | TRBV5-4 | - | TGTGCCAGCAGCGCGACAGGGGGAAAACTGTTTTTT | CASSATGGKLFF
14 | TRBJ2-7 | - | TRBV2 | - | TGTGCCAGCATTAGTCCTGAGCCATCCTACGAGCAGTACTTC | CASISPEPSYEQYF
13 | TRBJ2-3 | - | TRBV10-3 | - | TGTGCCTCCCGTGCGGAACTCACAGATACGCAGTATTTT | CASRAELTDTQYF
14 | TRBJ2-1 | - | TRBV20-1 | few | TGCAGTGCTAGTTCGGGGATTTCCTACAATGAGCAGTTCTTC | CSASSGISYNEQFF
15 | TRBJ2-1 | TRBD2 | TRBV5-1 | - | TGCGCCAGCAGCCCCAGCGGGGGGTCTTACAATGAGCAGTTCTTC | CASSPSGGSYNEQFF
14 | TRBJ2-7 | TRBD1 | TRBV20-1 | - | TGCAGTGCTAGTAAGACAGGGGCCTGGAACGAGCAGTACTTC | CSASKTGAWNEQYF
14 | TRBJ2-7 | - | TRBV11-1 | - | TGTGCCAGCAGCTTGGACAGCCCGTCCTACGAGCAGTACTTC | CASSLDSPSYEQYF
15 | TRBJ1-4 | TRBD1 | TRBV7-2 | - | TGTGCCAGCAGCTCTTCACAGGGGTTAAATGAAAAACTGTTTTTT | CASSSSQGLNEKLFF
15 | TRBJ1-1 | TRBD1 | TRBV9 | - | TGTGCCAGCAGCGCTAGGACAGGGCTGCGCACTGAAGCTTTCTTT | CASSARTGLRTEAFF